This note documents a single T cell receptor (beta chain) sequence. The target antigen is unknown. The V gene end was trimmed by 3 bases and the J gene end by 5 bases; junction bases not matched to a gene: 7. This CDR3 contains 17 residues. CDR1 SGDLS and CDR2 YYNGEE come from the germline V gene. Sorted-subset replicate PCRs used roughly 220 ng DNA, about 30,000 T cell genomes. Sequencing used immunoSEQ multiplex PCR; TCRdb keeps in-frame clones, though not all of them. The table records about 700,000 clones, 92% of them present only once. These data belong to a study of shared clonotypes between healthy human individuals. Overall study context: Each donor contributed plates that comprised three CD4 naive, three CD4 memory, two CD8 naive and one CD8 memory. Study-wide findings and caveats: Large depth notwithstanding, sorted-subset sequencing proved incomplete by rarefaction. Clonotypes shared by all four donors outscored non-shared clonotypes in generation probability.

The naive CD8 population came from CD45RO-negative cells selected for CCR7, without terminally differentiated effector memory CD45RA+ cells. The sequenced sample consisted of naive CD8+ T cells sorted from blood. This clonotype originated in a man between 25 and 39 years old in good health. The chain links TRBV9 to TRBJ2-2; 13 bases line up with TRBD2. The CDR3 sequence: CASSAGLAGARTGELFF. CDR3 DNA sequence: TGTGCCAGCAGCGCTGGACTAGCGGGAGCAAGGACCGGGGAGCTGTTTTTT.